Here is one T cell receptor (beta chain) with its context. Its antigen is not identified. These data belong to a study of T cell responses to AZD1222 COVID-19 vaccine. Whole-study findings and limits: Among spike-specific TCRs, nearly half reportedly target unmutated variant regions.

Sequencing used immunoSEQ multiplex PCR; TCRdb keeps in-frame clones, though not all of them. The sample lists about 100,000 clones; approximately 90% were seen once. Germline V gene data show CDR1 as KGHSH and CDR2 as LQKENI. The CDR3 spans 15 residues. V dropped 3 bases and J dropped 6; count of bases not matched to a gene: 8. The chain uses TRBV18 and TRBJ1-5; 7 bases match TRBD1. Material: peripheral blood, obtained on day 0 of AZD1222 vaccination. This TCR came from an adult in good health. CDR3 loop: CASSPTDRAGQPQHF. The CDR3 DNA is TGTGCCAGCTCACCGACCGACAGGGCAGGTCAGCCCCAGCATTTT.